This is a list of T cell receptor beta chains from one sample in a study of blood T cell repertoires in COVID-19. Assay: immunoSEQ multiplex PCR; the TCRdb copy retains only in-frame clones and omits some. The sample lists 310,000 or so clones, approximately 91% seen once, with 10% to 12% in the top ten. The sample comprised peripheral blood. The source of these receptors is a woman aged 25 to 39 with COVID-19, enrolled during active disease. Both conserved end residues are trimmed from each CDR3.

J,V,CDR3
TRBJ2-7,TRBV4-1,ASSPLRTGTHEQY
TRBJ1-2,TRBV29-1,SVRQGGWT
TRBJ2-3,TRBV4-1,ASSQLAGKTDTQY
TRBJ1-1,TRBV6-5,ASSPQGSRTEAF
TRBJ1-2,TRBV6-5,ASSLLGGSGSYGYT
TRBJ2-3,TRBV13,ASSSERRAQY
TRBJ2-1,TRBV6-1,PRSDGGSGGPFDGAEQF
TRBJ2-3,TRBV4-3,ASSQDLEGHTQY
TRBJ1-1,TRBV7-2,ASSLGFTEAF
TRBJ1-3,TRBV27,ASWSGPGNTIY
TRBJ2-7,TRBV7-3,ASSPSGQGAQY
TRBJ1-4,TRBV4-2,ASSRGEEKLF
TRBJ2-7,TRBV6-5,ASRPKGLAAYEQY
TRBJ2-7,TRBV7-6,ASSPGTSGGYEQY
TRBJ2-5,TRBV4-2,ASSQVRGTQETQY
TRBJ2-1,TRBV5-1,ASSLEGSSYNEQF
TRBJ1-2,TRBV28,ASRTGGDNYGYT
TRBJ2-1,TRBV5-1,ASSLEASGSSYNEQF
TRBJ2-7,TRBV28,ASSFRDEQY
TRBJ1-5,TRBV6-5,ASSYSVASGGQPQH
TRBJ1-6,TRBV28,ASSLRTESSPLH
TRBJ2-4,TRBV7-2,ASSPGTLLAKNIQY
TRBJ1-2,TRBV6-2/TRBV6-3,ASSYSTGLGYT
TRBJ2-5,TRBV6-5,ASSYTAGGFQETQY